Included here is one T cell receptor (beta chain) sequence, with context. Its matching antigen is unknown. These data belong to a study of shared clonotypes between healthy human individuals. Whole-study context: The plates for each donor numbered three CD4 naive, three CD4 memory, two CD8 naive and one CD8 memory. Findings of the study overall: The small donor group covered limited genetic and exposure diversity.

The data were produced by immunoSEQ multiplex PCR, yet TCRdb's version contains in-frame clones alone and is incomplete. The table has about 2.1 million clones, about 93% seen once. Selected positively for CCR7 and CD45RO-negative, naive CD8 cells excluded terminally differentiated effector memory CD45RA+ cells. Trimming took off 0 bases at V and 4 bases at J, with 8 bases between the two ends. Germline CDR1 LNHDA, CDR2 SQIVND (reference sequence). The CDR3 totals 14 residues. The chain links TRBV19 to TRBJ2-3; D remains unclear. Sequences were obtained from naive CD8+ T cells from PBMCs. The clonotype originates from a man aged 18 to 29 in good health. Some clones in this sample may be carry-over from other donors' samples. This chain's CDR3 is CASSIDRIADTQYF. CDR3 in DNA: TGTGCCAGTAGTATAGATCGGATAGCAGATACGCAGTATTTT.